The 27 T cell receptor beta chains given below trace back to one sample, sequenced in a study of vaccination effects on CD4 cells after COVID-19. Produced via immunoSEQ multiplex PCR; TCRdb's table is partial and in-frame only. The sample shows fewer than 35,000 clones, more than 65% of them seen only once. For these TCRs, the target antigens are not known. Antigen-specific CD4+ T cells expanded by the ViraFEST assay with viral peptide pools were then sequenced. It was after more than nine days of culture that CD4+ T cells were isolated. Participants each got two BNT162b2 or mRNA-1273 vaccine doses. This specimen was CD4+ T cells from PBMCs cultured with HCoV-229E spike peptides, taken after COVID-19 vaccination. The source of these receptors is a human donor who received a COVID-19 vaccine.

The chain combines TRBV27 with TRBJ2-2; TRBD2 is a possible D gene (5 bases). This CDR3 is 15 amino acids long. V was pared by 8 bases and J by 4 bases, with 17 bases between. Germline CDR1 reads MNHEY; CDR2 reads SMNVEV (reference sequence). The DNA for the CDR3 is TGTGCCAGCGGAAAGACGGGGAGAAGCACCGGGGAGCTGTTTTTT. Encoded protein: CASGKTGRSTGELFF.

V is TRBV25-1 and J is TRBJ1-3; D may be TRBD1 (5 bases). V lost 4 bases and J lost 2, with 9 bases in between. This CDR3 is 14 amino acids long. Looked up from germline, CDR1 is MGHDK and CDR2 is SYGVNS. The CDR3 sequence is CASSAQGAGNTIYF. As DNA, the CDR3 is TGTGCCAGCAGTGCTCAGGGCGCTGGAAACACCATATATTTT.

The V and J genes are TRBV6-5 and TRBJ2-1; D possibly corresponds to TRBD2 (5 bases). The length of the CDR3 is 15 residues. The V gene's germline CDR1 is MNHEY and CDR2 SVGAGI. V lost 7 bases and J lost 0, with 13 bases in between. The CDR3 loop reads CASTKWRSSYNEQFF. CDR3 DNA sequence: TGTGCCAGCACAAAGTGGAGGAGCTCCTACAATGAGCAGTTCTTC.

Only a few counts were recorded for this clone. The V gene is TRBV19, the J gene TRBJ1-1, with 9 bases fitting TRBD1. The V gene's germline CDR1 is LNHDA and CDR2 SQIVND (reference sequence). The CDR3 has 14 amino acids. Trimming cost V 4 bases and J 4 bases; bases outside gene matches: 4. Here the CDR3 DNA reads TGTGCCAGTAGTAAACGGGACAGGGCCACTGAAGCTTTCTTT. It is translated as CASSKRDRATEAFF.

The chain joins TRBV5-6 to TRBJ2-1; 7 bases line up with TRBD2. Germline assignment: CDR1 SGHDT and CDR2 YYEEEE. V was clipped by 5 bases and J by 14 bases; unmatched bases: 7. There are 11 residues in the CDR3. CDR3 loop: CASSSGLVEFF. The DNA of the CDR3 is TGTGCCAGCAGTTCTGGACTAGTGGAGTTCTTC.

The chain employs TRBV4-1 and TRBJ1-1, with TRBD1 matching 9 bases. The CDR3 length is 18 residues. With V trimmed by 0 bases and J by 1 base, 9 bases remained unmatched. CDR1 is MGHRA, CDR2 YSYEKL, per germline. The CDR3 loop reads CASSQDGFRDRANTEAFF. CDR3 DNA sequence: TGCGCCAGCAGCCAAGATGGATTTAGGGACAGGGCGAACACTGAAGCTTTCTTT.

This chain connects TRBV6-4 to TRBJ2-3, with 9 bases that match TRBD2. Germline V lookup: CDR1 MRHNA, CDR2 SNTAGT. Trimming cost V 3 bases and J 2 bases; bases outside gene matches: 0. CDR3 length: 14 amino acids. The CDR3 protein is CASSEGLATDTQYF. CDR3 bases: TGTGCCAGCAGTGAGGGACTAGCCACAGATACGCAGTATTTT.

This clone has just one count. The chain recombines TRBV10-3 with TRBJ2-7; 7 positions agree with TRBD1. The germline CDR1 and CDR2 sequences are ENHRY and SYGVKD. The CDR3 length is 13 residues. V lost 6 bases, J lost 6 bases, and 8 bases stayed unmatched. CDR3 sequence (DNA): TGTGCCATCAGGGGGACAGTTTTGAGCGAGCAGTACTTC. Amino acids: CAIRGTVLSEQYF.

The chain recombines TRBV9 with TRBJ2-7; 10 bases map to TRBD2. The CDR3 extends over 16 amino acids. Germline CDR1 and CDR2: SGDLS and YYNGEE. The V segment lost 1 base and the J segment 4 bases; nucleotides outside the gene matches: 8. CDR3 loop: CASSVSGLAGVYEQYF. The CDR3 DNA reads TGTGCCAGCAGCGTATCGGGGCTAGCGGGAGTATACGAGCAGTACTTC. The full variable domain, its missing parts supplied by reference TRBV9 and TRBJ2-7, is DSGVTQTPKHLITATGQRVTLRCSPRSGDLSVYWYQQSLDQGLQFLIQYYNGEERAKGNILERFSAQQFPDLHSELNLSSLELGDSALYFCASSVSGLAGVYEQYFGPGTRLTVT.

This chain joins TRBV9 and TRBJ2-3; the match to TRBD2 covers 7 bases. Per germline, CDR1 SGDLS and CDR2 YYNGEE. V shed 4 bases, J shed 0 bases, and the junction held 8 bases outside the gene matches. The CDR3 has 16 residues. The CDR3 sequence: CASSPPTSVSTDTQYF. CDR3 nucleotide sequence: TGTGCCAGCAGCCCCCCCACTAGCGTAAGCACAGATACGCAGTATTTT.

The chain joins TRBV19 to TRBJ1-5; D is undetermined. CDR1 and CDR2 from the germline V gene are LNHDA and SQIVND (reference sequence). The CDR3 has 15 amino acids. The V end was cut by 1 base, the J end by 2 bases, with 9 bases between. The CDR3 loop is CASSIGLRGNQPQHF. The CDR3 DNA reads as TGTGCCAGTAGTATAGGGCTTAGGGGCAATCAGCCCCAGCATTTT. Using reference TRBV19 and TRBJ1-5 for the parts outside the CDR3, the full variable domain is DGGITQSPKYLFRKEGQNVTLSCEQNLNHDAMYWYRQDPGQGLRLIYYSQIVNDFQKGDIAEGYSVSREKKESFPLTVTSAQKNPTAFYLCASSIGLRGNQPQHFGDGTRLSIL.

The chain recombines TRBV6-1 with TRBJ1-5; TRBD1 matches 8 bases. The CDR3 loop spans 15 amino acids. The ends lost 3 bases at V and 0 bases at J; junction bases unmatched: 1. Germline CDR1 reads MNHNS; CDR2 reads SASEGT. In DNA, the CDR3 is TGTGCCAGCAGTGAGACAGGGGCTAGCAATCAGCCCCAGCATTTT. Protein sequence: CASSETGASNQPQHF.

The V gene is TRBV3-1 (or the pseudogene TRBV3-2), the J gene TRBJ2-7; D may match TRBD1 or TRBD2 (5 bases each). The V end lost 4 bases, the J end lost 3 bases, and 13 bases lay between the germline ends. The CDR3 has 14 residues. The germline CDR1 and CDR2 sequences are LGHDT and YNNKEL (reference sequence). The CDR3: CASSPGTEVYEQYF. Here the CDR3 DNA reads TGTGCCAGCAGCCCAGGGACCGAAGTCTACGAGCAGTACTTC.

The CDR3 DNA is TGCGCCAGCAGCCTGGGGGCGACGTCGAACTATGGCTACACCTTC. This codes for CASSLGATSNYGYTF. V usage is TRBV5-1 and J usage is TRBJ1-2; a possible D gene is TRBD1 (6 bases). The CDR3 sequence is 15 residues long. Trimming removed 4 bases from V and 2 bases from J, with 15 bases in between. Germline V gives CDR1 SGHRS, CDR2 YFSETQ.

In its sample, this clone was seen a few times. This chain connects TRBV10-3 to TRBJ1-1; D ambiguous. V lost 0 bases and J lost 2, with 10 bases in between. The CDR3 totals 15 residues. Germline V CDR1 and CDR2: ENHRY, SYGVKD. CDR3 DNA: TGTGCCATCAGTGAGTCGGTAGCAAAAAACACTGAAGCTTTCTTT. As protein: CAISESVAKNTEAFF.

The chain carries TRBV12-5 and TRBJ1-5; D unclear. The CDR3 totals 13 residues. V lost 3 bases to trimming and J lost 4 bases, with 7 bases between them. Germline V CDR1 and CDR2: LGHNT, FRNRAP. Here the CDR3 reads CASGFKGNQPQHF. The DNA of the CDR3 is TGTGCTAGTGGTTTCAAGGGAAATCAGCCCCAGCATTTT.

The genes are TRBV6-5 and TRBJ1-6, with D perhaps matching TRBD1 (6 bases). V dropped 8 bases and J dropped 5 bases, with 10 bases sitting between them. Germline CDR1 and CDR2: MNHEY and SVGAGI. The CDR3 extends over 13 amino acids. The CDR3 bases are TGTGCCAGCTCCAGGGGACATAATTCACCCCTCCACTTT. Protein product: CASSRGHNSPLHF.

The chain is built from TRBV25-1 and TRBJ1-1; the D gene is possibly TRBD1 (5 bases). The V and J ends lost 2 bases and 1 base respectively, with 8 bases between them. Germline V gene sequence: CDR1 MGHDK, CDR2 SYGVNS. The length of the CDR3 is 14 residues. DNA for the CDR3: TGTGCCAGCAGTGAAGAGGGGTGGAACACTGAAGCTTTCTTT. It yields the protein CASSEEGWNTEAFF.

The CDR3 region is CASSQISGRSSGNTIYF. As DNA, the CDR3 is TGCGCCAGCAGCCAAATATCGGGGCGCAGCTCTGGAAACACCATATATTTT. The J gene is TRBJ1-3, the V gene TRBV4-1; TRBD1 might be the D (5 bases). In germline, CDR1 is MGHRA, CDR2 YSYEKL. CDR3 size: 17 residues. The V end lost 2 bases, the J end lost 0 bases, and 14 bases lay between the germline ends.

This chain connects TRBV15 to TRBJ1-1, with D uncertain. This CDR3 contains 12 residues. Germline CDR1 reads LNHNV; CDR2 reads YYDKDF (reference sequence). Trimming stripped 0 bases from V and 7 bases from J, with 6 bases between. CDR3 protein: CATSRDLNEAFF. In nucleotides, the CDR3 is TGTGCCACCAGCAGAGATCTTAATGAAGCTTTCTTT.

The J gene is TRBJ2-7, the V gene TRBV12-2; the D call TRBD2 from the table was never checked on the DNA. TRBV12-2 is shown as a pseudogene. This CDR3 has 10 residues. The CDR3 loop reads CGYSRDEQYF. CDR3 sequence (DNA): TGTGGTTACTCGAGGGACGAGCAGTACTTC.

The J gene is TRBJ2-2, the V gene TRBV19; maybe TRBD1 (5 bases). V lost 2 bases, J lost 3 bases, and 7 bases lay in between. The germline V gene has CDR1 LNHDA and CDR2 SQIVND (reference sequence). The CDR3 is made up of 14 amino acids. The CDR3: CASSIQGDTGELFF. CDR3 bases: TGTGCCAGTAGTATACAGGGCGACACCGGGGAGCTGTTTTTT.

The chain couples TRBV9 to TRBJ2-7; no clear D. This CDR3 comprises 14 residues. Germline assignment: CDR1 SGDLS and CDR2 YYNGEE. V lost 3 bases and J 4 bases, leaving 14 bases between the germline ends. The CDR3 sequence: CASSEHHRTYEQYF. The CDR3 DNA reads as TGTGCCAGCAGCGAACATCATCGAACTTACGAGCAGTACTTC.

The chain combines TRBV5-1 with TRBJ2-2; no reliable D call. Germline assignment: CDR1 SGHRS and CDR2 YFSETQ. This CDR3 contains 14 residues. V lost 0 bases and J 2 bases, leaving 5 bases between the germline ends. CDR3 bases: TGCGCCAGCAGCTTGGGGTCAAACACCGGGGAGCTGTTTTTT. Its protein is CASSLGSNTGELFF.

The chain carries TRBV6-5 and TRBJ2-2, with TRBD1 identical over 7 bases. CDR1 is MNHEY and CDR2 is SVGAGI in the germline V gene. CDR3 length: 15 residues. V was clipped by 4 bases and J by 2 bases; unmatched bases: 4. The CDR3 DNA reads as TGTGCCAGCAGTTCCCGGGACAGAAACACCGGGGAGCTGTTTTTT. Translating it yields CASSSRDRNTGELFF.

This chain uses TRBV5-1 with TRBJ2-2; D may be TRBD1 (6 bases). V lost 4 bases and J 7 bases, leaving 23 bases between the germline ends. Per the germline V gene, CDR1 is SGHRS and CDR2 is YFSETQ. This CDR3 region has 17 residues. The CDR3 nucleotides read TGCGCCAGCAGCCTCCTTATTACGGGGAAACAGGGCGGGGAGCTGTTTTTT. As protein: CASSLLITGKQGGELFF.

DNA of the CDR3: TGTGCCAGCATCCACAGGGGAGGCAGTAACTATGGCTACACCTTC. Its translation: CASIHRGGSNYGYTF. V gene TRBV6-5 combines with J gene TRBJ1-2, with TRBD1 identical over 7 bases. CDR1 is MNHEY and CDR2 is SVGAGI in the germline V gene. The CDR3 runs 15 residues. V dropped 7 bases and J dropped 1; count of bases not matched to a gene: 9.